This TCR beta chain was found in a study of control samples from healthy donors and cancer patients. Data came from immunoSEQ multiplex PCR; TCRdb stores just in-frame clones and leaves some out. This table has some 79,000 clones, roughly 87% appearing once. Germline-derived CDR1 and CDR2 are KGHSH and LQKENI. V lost 5 bases to trimming and J lost 2 bases; unmatched junction nucleotides: 8. This CDR3 region has 16 residues. This receptor was obtained from a woman in her fifties or sixties in good health. Input material: blood. The chain recombines TRBV18 with TRBJ1-3, with TRBD1 matching 8 bases. CDR3 DNA sequence: TGTGCCAGCTCAGCCGGGACAGGAAGAGCTGGAAACACCATATATTTT. Translating it yields CASSAGTGRAGNTIYF. The full variable domain, with the rest looked up from reference TRBV18 and TRBJ1-3, is NAGVMQNPRHLVRRRGQEARLRCSPMKGHSHVYWYRQLPEEGLKFMVYLQKENIIDESGMPKERFSAEFPKEGPSILRIQQVVRGDSAAYFCASSAGTGRAGNTIYFGEGSWLTVV.